Each of the 12 T cell receptor beta chains below was sequenced from the same sample in a study of OX40 agonist ivuxolimab in advanced cancers. Repertoires were generated with immunoSEQ multiplex PCR, while TCRdb's copy carries only in-frame clones and drops some. This repertoire shows about 30,000 clones, approximately 91% found once; its top ten account for roughly a tenth. The sample was CD4+ or CD8+ T cells sorted from blood, taken in a trial of the OX40 agonist ivuxolimab. The receptors were sampled from an adult with an advanced solid tumor such as melanoma, head and neck, liver or kidney cancer.

V and J are TRBV6-5 and TRBJ2-7; weak D call: TRBD2 (6 bases). The germline V gene has CDR1 MNHEY and CDR2 SVGAGI. The CDR3 is 14 residues long. V gave up 0 bases and J gave up 6 bases, with 12 bases separating them. CDR3 sequence reads: CASSYSGTAPEQYF. The CDR3 DNA sequence: TGTGCCAGCAGTTACTCGGGGACTGCCCCCGAGCAGTACTTC.

The chain has TRBV19 and TRBJ2-3; 10 positions agree with TRBD2. CDR1 LNHDA and CDR2 SQIVND come from the germline V gene (reference sequence). V shed 2 bases and J 2 bases; nucleotides not matched to a gene: 4. The CDR3 runs 16 residues. CDR3 sequence (DNA): TGTGCCAGTAGTATATGGACTAGCGGATCCACAGATACGCAGTATTTT. It is translated as CASSIWTSGSTDTQYF.

The chain uses TRBV29-1 and TRBJ2-6, with no clear D. CDR3 length: 13 residues. The V and J ends lost 7 bases and 1 base respectively, with 8 bases between them. Germline V gives CDR1 SQVTM, CDR2 ANQGSEA. DNA for the CDR3: TGCAGCGCTACCGGATCTGGGGCCAACGTCCTGACTTTC. Its translation: CSATGSGANVLTF. The whole variable domain, remainder taken from reference TRBV29-1 and TRBJ2-6, is SAVISQKPSRDICQRGTSLTIQCQVDSQVTMMFWYRQQPGQSLTLIATANQGSEATYESGFVIDKFPISRPNLTFSTLTVSNMSPEDSSIYLCSATGSGANVLTFGAGSRLTVL.

This chain uses TRBV25-1 with TRBJ2-7; 7 positions agree with TRBD1. Looked up from germline, CDR1 is MGHDK and CDR2 is SYGVNS. Trimming at V came to 4 bases and at J to 6 bases, leaving 15 bases not matched to a gene. The CDR3 contains 16 residues. The CDR3 loop reads CASSGGPTGRGVEQYF. CDR3 bases: TGTGCCAGCAGTGGGGGGCCGACAGGGCGAGGGGTCGAGCAGTACTTC.

The gene calls are TRBV9 and TRBJ1-5; D gene unclear. Germline-derived CDR1 and CDR2 are SGDLS and YYNGEE. The V and J ends lost 0 bases and 0 bases respectively, with 10 bases between them. The CDR3 extends over 16 amino acids. Here the CDR3 reads CASSVEADPSNQPQHF. CDR3 DNA sequence: TGTGCCAGCAGCGTAGAGGCGGATCCTAGCAATCAGCCCCAGCATTTT.

V gene TRBV30 combines with J gene TRBJ2-5; 9 bases agree with TRBD1. With 0 bases clipped from V and 5 bases from J, the junction kept 4 bases outside the gene matches. Germline CDR1 and CDR2: GTSNPN and SVGIG (reference sequence). The CDR3 is 14 residues long. The CDR3: CAWSVGQGRETQYF. CDR3 nucleotide sequence: TGTGCCTGGAGTGTAGGACAGGGGAGGGAGACCCAGTACTTC.

The chain employs TRBV19 and TRBJ2-1; D perhaps matches TRBD2 (5 bases). CDR3 length: 13 amino acids. CDR1 is LNHDA and CDR2 is SQIVND in the germline V gene (reference sequence). Trimming took off 4 bases at V and 6 bases at J, with 10 bases between the two ends. This CDR3 reads CASSTFTSNEQFF. CDR3 in DNA: TGTGCCAGTAGTACCTTTACTAGCAATGAGCAGTTCTTC.

The chain has TRBV28 and TRBJ1-2; TRBD1 is a possible D gene (5 bases). The CDR3 spans 13 residues. Germline-derived CDR1 and CDR2 are MDHEN and SYDVKM. V was cut by 6 bases and J by 5 bases, with 13 bases left in between. The CDR3 sequence: CASSIGTVYGYTF. The CDR3 region has the DNA TGTGCCAGCAGCATCGGGACGGTTTATGGCTACACCTTC.

V and J are TRBV6-1 and TRBJ1-5; D ambiguous. CDR3 length: 15 residues. Germline lookup yields CDR1 MNHNS and CDR2 SASEGT. With 1 base removed from V and 3 bases from J, the gap between germline ends came to 10 bases. CDR3 bases: TGTGCCAGCAGTGAAGAGGTAGACCTCAATCAGCCCCAGCATTTT. Translating it yields CASSEEVDLNQPQHF.

The sample holds one count of this clone. The chain uses TRBV19 and TRBJ2-1; D remains ambiguous. The CDR3 runs 12 residues. Germline-derived CDR1 and CDR2 are LNHDA and SQIVND (reference sequence). Trimming removed 2 bases from V and 6 bases from J, with 5 bases in between. CDR3 amino acids: CASSILANEQFF. CDR3 nucleotide sequence: TGTGCCAGTAGTATACTGGCCAATGAGCAGTTCTTC.

The chain uses TRBV28 and TRBJ2-3; 9 bases fit TRBD2. Germline V CDR1 and CDR2: MDHEN, SYDVKM. CDR3 length: 15 amino acids. V trimming: 3 bases; J trimming: 5 bases; junction bases outside the gene matches: 6. Here the CDR3 reads CASSFRAGGVDTQYF. In DNA form, the CDR3 reads TGTGCCAGCAGTTTCAGAGCGGGAGGAGTAGATACGCAGTATTTT.

This clone was seen a single time. This same CDR3 is encoded by further DNA sequences in the sample. V usage is TRBV13 and J usage is TRBJ2-1, with 10 bases that match TRBD1. Unmatched junction bases numbered 11, after V lost 6 bases and J lost 12 bases. Germline CDR1 and CDR2: PRHDT and FYEKMQ (reference sequence). There are 14 residues in the CDR3. CDR3 protein: CASRTGTGVEVQFF. The DNA of the CDR3 is TGTGCCAGCAGAACCGGGACAGGGGTTGAGGTGCAGTTCTTC.